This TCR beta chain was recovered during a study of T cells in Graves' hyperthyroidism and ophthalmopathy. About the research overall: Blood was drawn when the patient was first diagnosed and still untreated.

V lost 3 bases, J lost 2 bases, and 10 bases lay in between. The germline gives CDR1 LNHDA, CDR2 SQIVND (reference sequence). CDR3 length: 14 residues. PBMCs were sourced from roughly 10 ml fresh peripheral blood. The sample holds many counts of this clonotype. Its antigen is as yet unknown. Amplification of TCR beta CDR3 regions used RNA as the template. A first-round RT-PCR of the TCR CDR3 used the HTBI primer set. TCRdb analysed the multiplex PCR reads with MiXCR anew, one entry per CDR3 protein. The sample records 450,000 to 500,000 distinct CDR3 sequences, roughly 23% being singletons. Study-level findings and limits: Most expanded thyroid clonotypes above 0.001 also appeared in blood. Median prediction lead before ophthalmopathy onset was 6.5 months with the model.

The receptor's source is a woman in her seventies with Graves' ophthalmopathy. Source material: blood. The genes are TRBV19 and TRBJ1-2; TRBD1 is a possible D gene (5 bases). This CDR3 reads CASSMQGGNYGYTF. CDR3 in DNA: TGTGCCAGTAGTATGCAGGGAGGAAACTATGGCTACACCTTC.